This T cell receptor beta chain was sequenced during a study of cytomegalovirus exposure and HLA in healthy donors. 13 Jbeta primers and 60 Vbeta primers were used for the PCR. The assay was immunoSEQ multiplex PCR, and TCRdb's table has in-frame clones only and misses some. The sample yields fewer than 200,000 clones, 75% to 85% seen once. From germline, CDR1 is MNHEY and CDR2 SMNVEV (reference sequence). The CDR3 is 16 residues long. The V end was cut by 5 bases, the J end by 3 bases, with 19 bases between. The origin of this receptor is a girl under 10 years old in good health and CMV-seropositive. Material: PBMCs. The rearrangement joins TRBV27 to TRBJ1-2; tentatively, D is TRBD1 (5 bases). Here the CDR3 reads CASSPPAQGGDYGYTF. CDR3 DNA sequence: TGTGCCAGCAGTCCCCCGGCCCAGGGTGGGGACTATGGCTACACCTTC.